There are a few counts of the clone carrying this TCR beta chain. The record originates from a study of T-cell reconstitution after alpha-beta-depleted transplantation in children. Trimming pared 0 bases from V and 2 bases from J, leaving 14 bases between. Germline V gene lookup returns CDR1 MNHEY and CDR2 SVGAGI. This CDR3 is 16 amino acids long. Unique molecular identifiers tagged the TCRbeta library. Each CDR3 protein is one row after TCRdb ran MiXCR on the PCR reads. This sample has 490,000 or so distinct CDR3 sequences, with around 12% found just once. This chain connects TRBV6-5 to TRBJ2-7, with D possibly called TRBD1 or TRBD2 (5 bases each). The receptor was derived from a human donor who donated a stem cell graft to a child with combined immunodeficiency. This material consisted of PBMCs from the stem cell graft donor, taken from the stem cell graft. As DNA, the CDR3 is TGTGCCAGCAGTTACTCATTTGGGACCCAAACCTACGAGCAGTACTTC. Protein: CASSYSFGTQTYEQYF.